A single TCR beta chain is shown here with its context. This receptor's antigen is unknown. Base qualities are not at hand, and no much larger clone is one base apart. Sequences MNHEY (CDR1) and SVGAGI (CDR2) are obtained from the germline V gene. The CDR3 starts with the cysteine, ends with the phenylalanine, and has 16 residues. The retained sequence is limited to the CDR3, 48 bases, with the frame set at the first base. Trimming costs V 4 bases and J 4 bases, and their ends lie 14 bases apart. The method was the immunoSEQ multiplex PCR assay. For most patients, genomic DNA was isolated using the Qiagen DNeasy Blood and Tissue Kit and was shipped frozen to Adaptive Biotechnologies for TCR sequencing. For most patients, high-throughput TCR-beta CDR3 sequencing of genomic DNA was performed by Adaptive Biotechnologies. Processing in the source paper ran as follows. Adaptive's ImmunoSEQ software was the source of the TCR sequencing data for 15 to 20 patients, while a few other patients were processed with MiXCR and VDJtools. CD4 versus CD8 sorting errors were corrected by removing sequences found in both subsets at a frequency ratio below 5:1. CDR3 nucleotide sequences shared by donor and recipient were removed because the origin of these sequences could not be assigned. At least 2-fold expansion over unstimulated cells and a minimum CFSE-low frequency of 0.002% (template counts) or 0.001% (read counts) were required for clones to be classified as alloreactive. A clone was considered mappable if detected in the sequenced pre-transplant spleen, lymph node, or MLR CFSE-low populations of the donor or recipient. The cumulative frequency of alloreactive clones was calculated as a percentage of all sequences, weighted by copy number. In TCRdb, the immuneACCESS table is reduced to in-frame sequences with V and J assigned. These tables do not hold every clone; where another copy was compared, an unresolved V gene accounts for under half, and the others remain unexplained. For V, J and clone size, that table is used; D and trimming come from the DNA. For this sample the table gives roughly 110,000 clones, of which about 87% were detected only once. The leading ten clones occupy less than 0.85% of the sample.

The time point label, as the study defines it: cells obtained before transplantation from donor or recipient. CD3+CD4+ and CD3+CD8+ populations were FACS-sorted from unstimulated pre-transplant donor and recipient cells taken from spleen or lymph nodes. This sample is drawn from a study of graft-versus-host responses after intestinal transplantation listed by TCRdb under 2021. For the study in its entirety: Recipients received multivisceral, liver-intestinal, or isolated intestinal transplants. Every recipient was given anti-thymocyte globulin induction, followed by around three years of maintenance tacrolimus and steroids. After intestinal transplantation, graft-versus-host and host-versus-graft alloreactive T cell clones in the graft, circulation and bone marrow were tracked using bulk TCR-beta CDR3 sequencing. Alloreactive clones were identified by sequencing pre-transplant mixed lymphocyte reaction products and comparing them with unstimulated pre-transplant donor and recipient T cells. The cohort enrolled about two dozen intestinal transplant recipients, one of whom was a retransplant, and a few patients without pretransplant specimens were excluded. Donor T cell macrochimerism was defined as a peak of at least 4% donor T cells among recipient peripheral blood mononuclear cells. Instead of going to the commercial service, samples from a few later patients were sequenced in-house on an Illumina MiSeq and processed with MiXCR.

Points the paper makes about the study in general: GvH clones were detected in recipient bone marrow, and some of these GvH clones were observed earlier in ileal mucosa or blood, consistent with an intestinal mucosal origin. Conclusions were limited by the relatively low number and heterogeneity of intestinal transplant patients. In patients with donor T cell macrochimerism, the allografts had high GvH to HvG T cell clonal ratios. Early after transplant, peak levels of circulating GvH clones were found to be associated with declines in HvG clones.

The chain links TRBV6-5 with TRBJ2-6; tentative D gene TRBD1, with 6 bases matching. The sample here was unstimulated CD4+ T cells sorted from spleen or lymph node cells, taken before transplant. The TCR was taken from a human donor who was the organ donor for an intestinal transplant. The nucleotide sequence is given as TGTGCCAGCAGTTTTTCAGGGGCTGCCGGGGCCAACGTCCTGACTTTC. Translation gives CASSFSGAAGANVLTF.